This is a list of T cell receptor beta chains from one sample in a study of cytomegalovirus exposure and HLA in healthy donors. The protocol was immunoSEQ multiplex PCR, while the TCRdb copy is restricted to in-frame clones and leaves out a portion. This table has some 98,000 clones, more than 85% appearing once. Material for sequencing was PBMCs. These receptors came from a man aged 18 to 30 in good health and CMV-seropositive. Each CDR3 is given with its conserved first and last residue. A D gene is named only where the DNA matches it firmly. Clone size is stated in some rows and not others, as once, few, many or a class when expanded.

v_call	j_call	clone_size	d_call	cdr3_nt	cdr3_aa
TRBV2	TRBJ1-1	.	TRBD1	TGTGCCAGCAGTGCACAGGGGACTGAAGCTTTCTTT	CASSAQGTEAFF
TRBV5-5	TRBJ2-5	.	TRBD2	TGTGCCAGCAGCCGAGGACTAGCGGGGGGAGAGACCCAGTACTTC	CASSRGLAGGETQYF
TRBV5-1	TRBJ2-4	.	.	TGCGCCAGCAGCTTCGACAGGACGGGGAACATTCAGTACTTC	CASSFDRTGNIQYF
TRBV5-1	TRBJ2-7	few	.	TGCGCCAGCAGCTCCGGGAGTGTCCACGAGCAGTACTTC	CASSSGSVHEQYF
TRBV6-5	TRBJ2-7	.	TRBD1	TGTGCCAGCAGTTACTCGGGGACAGGGTCCTACGAGCAGTACTTC	CASSYSGTGSYEQYF
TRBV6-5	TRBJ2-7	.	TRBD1	TGTGCCAGCAGTTTGCACAGGGGGTTGTCCTACGAGCAGTACTTC	CASSLHRGLSYEQYF
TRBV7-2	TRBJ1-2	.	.	TGTGCCAGCAGCTTAGGGACAGCCTATGGCTACACCTTC	CASSLGTAYGYTF
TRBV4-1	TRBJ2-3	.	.	TGCGCCAGCAGCCCACTAGAGCGGGGCACAGATACGCAGTATTTT	CASSPLERGTDTQYF
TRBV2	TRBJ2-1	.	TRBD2	TGTGCCACCGGGAGGGCGACTAGCGGGGATGAGCAGTTCTTC	CATGRATSGDEQFF
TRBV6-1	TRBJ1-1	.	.	TGTGCCAGCAGTGTCAGGGAGGACACTGAAGCTTTCTTT	CASSVREDTEAFF
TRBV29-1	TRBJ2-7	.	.	TGCAGCGTTGCAGGGGCCTACGAGCAGTACTTC	CSVAGAYEQYF
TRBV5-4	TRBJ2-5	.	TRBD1	TGTGCCAGCAGCCGACAGGGGGCCCAAGAGACCCAGTACTTC	CASSRQGAQETQYF
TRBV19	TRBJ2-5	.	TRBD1	TGTGCCACTAGGGCTCCAGGGGGCGAAGAGACCCAGTACTTC	CATRAPGGEETQYF
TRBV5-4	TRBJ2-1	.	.	TGTGCCAGCAGCTACAGAGCCGACTACAATGAGCAGTTCTTC	CASSYRADYNEQFF
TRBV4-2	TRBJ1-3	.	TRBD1	TGTGCCAGCAGCCAAGGGGGACAGCACCCTATGCGGGGTCGAAACACCATATATTTT	CASSQGGQHPMRGRNTIYF
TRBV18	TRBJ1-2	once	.	TGTGCCAGCTCACCGCCGACTCTCTCCATCTATGGCTACACCTTC	CASSPPTLSIYGYTF
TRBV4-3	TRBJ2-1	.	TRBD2	TGCGCCAGCAGCCAAGATCGCCTAGCGGCGACCAATGAGCAGTTCTTC	CASSQDRLAATNEQFF
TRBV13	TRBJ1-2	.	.	TGTGCCAGCAGCTTATTTGGACAGAGCAACTATGGCTACACCTTC	CASSLFGQSNYGYTF
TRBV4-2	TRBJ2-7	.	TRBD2	TGTGCCAGCAGCCAAGGGACTAGCGGGAATTACGAGCAGTACTTC	CASSQGTSGNYEQYF
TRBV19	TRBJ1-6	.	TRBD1	TGTGCCAGTAGGAGCCCCGACAGGGGAAAAATAAACTCCTATAATTCACCCCTCCACTTT	CASRSPDRGKINSYNSPLHF
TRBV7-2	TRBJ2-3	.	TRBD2	TGTGCCAGCAGCCCCCCGGGACTAGCGGGGGGGCGGTTGGCAGATACGCAGTATTTT	CASSPPGLAGGRLADTQYF
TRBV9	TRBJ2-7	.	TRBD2	TGTGCCAGCAGCGTAGCCGGGCTAGCGGTCAACGAGCAGTACTTC	CASSVAGLAVNEQYF
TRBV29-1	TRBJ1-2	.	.	TGCAGCGTTGATTTGATGCAGGGCATCCTATGGAACTATGGCTACACCTTC	CSVDLMQGILWNYGYTF
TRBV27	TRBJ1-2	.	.	TGTGCCAGCAGTTACGATCAGGGCTGGGTGCCTGGCGGCTACACCTTC	CASSYDQGWVPGGYTF
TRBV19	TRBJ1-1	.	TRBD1	TGTGCCAGTAGTATACGTCGGGGACAGGACACTGAAGCTTTCTTT	CASSIRRGQDTEAFF
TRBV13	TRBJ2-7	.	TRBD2	TGTGCCAGCAGCCTTCGGACTAGCGGGAGTGAGTCCTACGAGCAGTACTTC	CASSLRTSGSESYEQYF
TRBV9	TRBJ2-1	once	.	TGTGCCAGCAGCGTATTCGGGGATCGGAATGAGCAGTTCTTC	CASSVFGDRNEQFF
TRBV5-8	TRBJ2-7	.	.	TGTGCCAGCAGCTTCAACTACGAGCAGTACTTC	CASSFNYEQYF
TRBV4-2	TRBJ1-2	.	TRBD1	TGTGCCAGCAGCCCAACGACAGGGGACGTATACGGCTACACCTTC	CASSPTTGDVYGYTF
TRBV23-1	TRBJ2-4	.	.	TGCGCCAGCAGTCGTGGGACAATAGCCAAAACCATTCAGTACTTC	CASSRGTIAKTIQYF
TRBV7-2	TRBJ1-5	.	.	TGTGCCAGCAGCCTCAGGGCTCCGGACCAGCCCCAGCATTTT	CASSLRAPDQPQHF
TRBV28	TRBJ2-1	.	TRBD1	TGTGCCAGCAGTCGGGACAGGGGGTGGCAGTTCTTC	CASSRDRGWQFF
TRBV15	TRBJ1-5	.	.	TGTGCCACCAGCAGAGAAAGCGCAGGGGAAAGCAATCAGCCCCAGCATTTT	CATSRESAGESNQPQHF
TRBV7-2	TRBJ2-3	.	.	TGTGCCAGCAGCCCTCTGGACAGATACACAGATACGCAGTATTTT	CASSPLDRYTDTQYF
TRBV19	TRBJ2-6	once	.	TGTGCCAGTAGCCCAGGGGTTGCTGGGGCCAACGTCCTGACTTTC	CASSPGVAGANVLTF
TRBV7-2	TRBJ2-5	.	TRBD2	TGTGCCAGCAGCCAAGCGGGGGGGGGAGAGACCCAGTACTTC	CASSQAGGGETQYF
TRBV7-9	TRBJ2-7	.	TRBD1	TGTGCCAGCAGCGACCAGGGGGCCACCTACGAGCAGTACTTC	CASSDQGATYEQYF
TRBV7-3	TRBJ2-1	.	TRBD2	TGTGCCAGCAGCTTGGGGGGACTAGCGGGAGCCAATGAGCAGTTCTTC	CASSLGGLAGANEQFF
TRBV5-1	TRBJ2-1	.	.	TGCGCCAGCAGCTTCCTACAGGGCTCCTACAATGAGCAGTTCTTC	CASSFLQGSYNEQFF
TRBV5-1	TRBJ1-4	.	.	TGCGCCAGCAGCTTTGGCAGTAACAATGAAAAACTGTTTTTT	CASSFGSNNEKLFF
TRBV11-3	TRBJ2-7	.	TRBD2	TGTGCCAGCAGCCTAGGGACTAGCGGGAGGGTGTCCTACGAGCAGTACTTC	CASSLGTSGRVSYEQYF
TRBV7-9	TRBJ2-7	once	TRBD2	TGTGCCAGCTCCTACCCGCGCGGGAGAATCTACGAGCAGTACTTC	CASSYPRGRIYEQYF
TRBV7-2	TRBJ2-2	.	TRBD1	TGTGCCAGCAGCTTAGGGGGGACAGGGGGCACCGGGGAGCTGTTTTTT	CASSLGGTGGTGELFF
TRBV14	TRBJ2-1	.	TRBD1	TGTGCCAGCAGCCAAACCAAATTGACAGGGCGTCCGGTCAATGAGCAGTTCTTC	CASSQTKLTGRPVNEQFF
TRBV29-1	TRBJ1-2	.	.	TGCAGCGCCCTGGGGGGTACACTTAACTATGGCTACACCTTC	CSALGGTLNYGYTF